The rows below give T cell receptor beta chains drawn from one sample of a study of shared clonotypes between healthy human individuals. TCRdb's copy holds only in-frame clones and misses some; the assay was immunoSEQ multiplex PCR. Of about 1.5 million clones listed, 96% are singletons. Sequencing was done on a sample of naive CD4+ T cells sorted from blood. These receptors all come from a man aged 30-40 years in good health. The CDR3 runs from the conserved cysteine through the conserved F or W. D genes are given only for firm matches. The size entry is marked missing in some rows and otherwise reads once, few, many or a size class.

. TRBJ1-4 TRBD1 TRBV29-1 TGCAGCGTTGCAGGGGGCGTTATTGTTGAAAAACTGTTTTTT CSVAGGVIVEKLFF
once TRBJ2-2 . TRBV7-3 TGTGCCAGCAGCTTTGGGCAGTCCGGGGAGCTGTTTTTT CASSFGQSGELFF
. TRBJ2-1 TRBD2 TRBV28 TGTGCCAGCAGGACTAGCGACCTTGCTGAGCAGTTCTTC CASRTSDLAEQFF
. TRBJ2-2 TRBD2 TRBV7-2 TGTGCCAGCAGCTCGGATAGCGGGAGGTACGCGAACACCGGGGAGCTGTTTTTT CASSSDSGRYANTGELFF
. TRBJ2-1 TRBD2 TRBV27 TGTGCCAGCAGTTTATCGGTAACTAGCGGGAATCCCCGGGGCAATGAGCAGTTCTTC CASSLSVTSGNPRGNEQFF
. TRBJ1-1 . TRBV11-2 TGTGCCAGCAGCCGTGGGGACTTCGAATCGGGGACTGAAGCTTTCTTT CASSRGDFESGTEAFF
. TRBJ1-1 . TRBV5-1 TGCGCCAGCAGCTTGGGCGAAGCTGAAGCTTTCTTT CASSLGEAEAFF
. TRBJ2-1 TRBD2 TRBV7-3 TGTGCCAGCAGCTTAGATCGAGCGGGAGGGGTCTCCTACAATGAGCAGTTCTTC CASSLDRAGGVSYNEQFF
. TRBJ1-3 . TRBV5-6 TGTGCCAGCAGCTTGGGGGGACTTGTCGGAAACACCATATATTTT CASSLGGLVGNTIYF
. TRBJ1-5 . TRBV18 TGTGCCAGCTCAGAAACAGTGATCAATCAGCCCCAGCATTTT CASSETVINQPQHF
. TRBJ1-2 . TRBV5-1 TGCGCCAGCAGCACAGTGGTCGGGGACTATGGCTACACCTTC CASSTVVGDYGYTF
. TRBJ2-3 TRBD1 TRBV18 TGTGCCAGCTCCGACAGGGCTCGAGATACGCAGTATTTT CASSDRARDTQYF
. TRBJ2-7 . TRBV2 TGTGCCAGCAGTGAAGAGAGACAACTCGAGCAGTACTTC CASSEERQLEQYF
. TRBJ1-2 . TRBV19 TGTGCCAGTAGTGTTCTCGGCCGCCCGCCCTATGGCTACACCTTC CASSVLGRPPYGYTF
few TRBJ2-7 . TRBV29-1 TGCAGCGTGGAGGACAGCACCTACGAGCAGTACTTC CSVEDSTYEQYF
. TRBJ2-5 TRBD2 TRBV4-1 TGCGCCAGCAGCCCCCAGACTAGCGGGAGGGCCGCGAGCGGTAAAGAGACCCAGTACTTC CASSPQTSGRAASGKETQYF
. TRBJ2-1 . TRBV9 TGTGCCAGCAGCGTAGATGGCCCCCCCTACAATGAGCAGTTCTTC CASSVDGPPYNEQFF
. TRBJ2-3 TRBD2 TRBV7-9 TGTGCCAGCAGCTACGGCAGCGGGGCGAGGGAAGATACGCAGTATTTT CASSYGSGAREDTQYF
. TRBJ2-7 . TRBV2 TGTGCCAGCAAAAGTGGGGAACCCTACGAGCAGTACTTC CASKSGEPYEQYF
. TRBJ1-1 TRBD1 TRBV28 TGTGCCAGCAGTTTCCCCGGGACAGGGGTCAGGTTCGACACTGAAGCTTTCTTT CASSFPGTGVRFDTEAFF
. TRBJ2-7 . TRBV13 TGTGCCAGCAGCACTCGGGGGGCCTGGAGTGAGCAGTACTTC CASSTRGAWSEQYF
. TRBJ2-1 TRBD2 TRBV29-1 TGCAGCGTTGAAAGACTAGCGGGAACCAATGAGCAGTTCTTC CSVERLAGTNEQFF
. TRBJ2-7 . TRBV4-2 TGTGCCAGCAGCCAAGTAGGGGGGGAGCAGTACTTC CASSQVGGEQYF
. TRBJ2-3 TRBD2 TRBV27 TGTGCCAGCAGCCCTAAGGGCGGGAGTAGCACAGATACGCAGTATTTT CASSPKGGSSTDTQYF
. TRBJ2-2 . TRBV27 TGTGCCAGCAGTTTGTCGAGGAACACCGGGGAGCTGTTTTTT CASSLSRNTGELFF
. TRBJ2-7 . TRBV4-3 TGCGCCAGCAGCCAAGTCGTGGGCCCTCCCTGGGAGCAGTACTTC CASSQVVGPPWEQYF
. TRBJ1-5 . TRBV28 TGTGCCAGCAGTAACTTTGATCAGCCCCAGCATTTT CASSNFDQPQHF
. TRBJ2-7 . TRBV7-9 TGTGCCAGCAGCCTGGTCCTAGCGCAGCAGTACTTC CASSLVLAQQYF
. TRBJ2-5 TRBD1 TRBV9 TGTGCCAGCAGCGTAGCTGGGACAGGGCAAGAGACCCAGTACTTC CASSVAGTGQETQYF
. TRBJ1-1 . TRBV7-2 TGTGCCAGCAGCTTAGGGGGGCGCGGCTCGAACACTGAAGCTTTCTTT CASSLGGRGSNTEAFF
. TRBJ1-1 . TRBV5-1 TGCGCCAGCAGCTTGGGAGAAATAATGAACACTGAAGCTTTCTTT CASSLGEIMNTEAFF
. TRBJ2-5 TRBD2 TRBV5-4 TGTGCCAGCAGTTCGGGACTAGCGGGACTCCAAGAGACCCAGTACTTC CASSSGLAGLQETQYF
. TRBJ1-5 . TRBV29-1 TGCAGCGTTGAAGATAATGTGACAGGTAGCAATCAGCCCCAGCATTTT CSVEDNVTGSNQPQHF
. TRBJ2-7 . TRBV7-8 TGTGCCAGCAGCCCGGGGCCACACTCCTACGAGCAGTACTTC CASSPGPHSYEQYF
. TRBJ2-6 . TRBV5-1 TGCGCCAGCAGCGTAACGTCCCGGGGGACCTCTGGGGCCAACGTCCTGACTTTC CASSVTSRGTSGANVLTF
once TRBJ2-5 . TRBV11-3 TGTGCCAGCAGCCCAGGACAGCAAGAGACCCAGTACTTC CASSPGQQETQYF
. TRBJ2-5 . TRBV15 TGTGCCACCAGCAGAGATCCACAGGAGACCCAGTACTTC CATSRDPQETQYF
. TRBJ2-3 . TRBV2 TGTGCCAGCAGTGTGCGACCCACTGGGGCAGATACGCAGTATTTT CASSVRPTGADTQYF
. TRBJ2-7 . TRBV9 TGTGCCAGCAGCGTAGCTGTTAGCGGATACGAGCAGTACTTC CASSVAVSGYEQYF
. TRBJ2-2 . TRBV4-3 TGCGCCAGCAGCATAAGGGCGGGCGGGGAGCTGTTTTTT CASSIRAGGELFF
. TRBJ2-5 . TRBV14 TGTGCCAGCAGCCCAAGCCGGGGGGCCTTGGAGACCCAGTACTTC CASSPSRGALETQYF
. TRBJ1-1 . TRBV6-1 TGTGCCAGCAGCTCTTTGACGGTAGTCACTGAAGCTTTCTTT CASSSLTVVTEAFF
. TRBJ2-3 TRBD1 TRBV5-1 TGCGCCAGCAGCTTGGGCCGGGACAGGGTTGATACGCAGTATTTT CASSLGRDRVDTQYF
once TRBJ2-4 . TRBV7-9 TGTGCCAGCAGCTTACAGGGCGTCAAAAACATTCAGTACTTC CASSLQGVKNIQYF
. TRBJ2-7 TRBD2 TRBV2 TGTGCCAGCAGTGATGGGAAACGGGGTGGGAGGGCCAAAGAGCAGTACTTC CASSDGKRGGRAKEQYF
. TRBJ2-1 TRBD2 TRBV10-3 TGTGCCATCAGTGGAATGGGACTAGAGGGAGGGAATGAGCAGTTCTTC CAISGMGLEGGNEQFF
. TRBJ1-1 . TRBV5-1 TGCGCCAGCAAGGATGTCGGGAACACTGAAGCTTTCTTT CASKDVGNTEAFF